A selection of T cell receptor beta chains follows, all from one sample in a study of human T cells and chemical hapten exposure. TCRdb processed the RACE reads anew with MiXCR; each CDR3 protein has one entry. Altogether 200,000 to 300,000 distinct CDR3 sequences are present, 8.6% being singletons, with the ten largest covering 2% to 3%. The material was whole blood, obtained in connection with sensitization to the hapten diphenylcyclopropenone (DPC). Receptors originate from a woman between 40 and 55 years old with alopecia areata. Some clones in this sample may be carry-over from other donors' samples. Both conserved end residues are part of each CDR3. Fields, in order: D gene, J gene, clone size, V gene, CDR3 DNA, CDR3 protein. D genes are given only for firm matches. Size is stated for part of the rows, as once, few or many counts, or as a class when the clone is expanded.

d_call: NA
j_call: TRBJ2-1
clone_size: few
v_call: TRBV12-3/TRBV12-4
cdr3_nt: TGTGCCAGCAGTGATGTGGGGAATGAGCAGTTCTTC
cdr3_aa: CASSDVGNEQFF

d_call: NA
j_call: TRBJ2-7
clone_size: few
v_call: TRBV6-5
cdr3_nt: TGTGCCAGCAGTAGTTCAGCTGGAGGGCCAACCAAGCAGTACTTC
cdr3_aa: CASSSSAGGPTKQYF

d_call: NA
j_call: TRBJ2-1
clone_size: few
v_call: TRBV29-1
cdr3_nt: TGCAGCGCCCAGGCGAGGAGCCACTACAATGAGCAGTTCTTC
cdr3_aa: CSAQARSHYNEQFF

d_call: TRBD1
j_call: TRBJ2-7
clone_size: few
v_call: TRBV10-3
cdr3_nt: TGTGCCATCAGTTCCCGGGACAGGGGTGGCGAGCAGTACTTC
cdr3_aa: CAISSRDRGGEQYF

d_call: NA
j_call: TRBJ2-1
clone_size: NA
v_call: TRBV27
cdr3_nt: TGTGCCAGCAGTTATAGTGGCGGCGCCGAGAAGTTCTTC
cdr3_aa: CASSYSGGAEKFF

d_call: NA
j_call: TRBJ2-7
clone_size: many
v_call: TRBV7-2
cdr3_nt: TGTGCCAGCAGCTCGAATCAGGGTCCCTACGAGCAGTACTTC
cdr3_aa: CASSSNQGPYEQYF

d_call: NA
j_call: TRBJ2-1
clone_size: NA
v_call: TRBV7-3
cdr3_nt: TGTGCCAGCAGCTTAGAGGGCGGCCGCTCCTACAATGAGCAGTTCTTC
cdr3_aa: CASSLEGGRSYNEQFF

d_call: TRBD2
j_call: TRBJ2-2
clone_size: NA
v_call: TRBV11-2
cdr3_nt: TGTGCCAGCAGACCCAACCAGATGACTAGCGGGAGGGCGGTCACCGGGGAGCTGTTTTTT
cdr3_aa: CASRPNQMTSGRAVTGELFF

d_call: NA
j_call: TRBJ2-3
clone_size: NA
v_call: TRBV7-9
cdr3_nt: TGTGCCAGCAGCCTAAAGGCGACTGGCGGGAACACAGATATGCAGTATTTT
cdr3_aa: CASSLKATGGNTDMQYF

d_call: TRBD1
j_call: TRBJ2-1
clone_size: NA
v_call: TRBV15
cdr3_nt: TGTGCCACCAGCAGAGGACAGGGGGCGTCAGGTGAGCAGTTCTTC
cdr3_aa: CATSRGQGASGEQFF

d_call: NA
j_call: TRBJ2-2
clone_size: NA
v_call: TRBV7-2
cdr3_nt: TGTGCCAGCAGAGAAGCGGGGAACACCGGGGAGCTGTTTTTT
cdr3_aa: CASREAGNTGELFF

d_call: TRBD2
j_call: TRBJ2-5
clone_size: NA
v_call: TRBV7-2
cdr3_nt: TGTGCCAGCAGCTTTTTACTAGCGTACCAAGAGACCCAGTACTTC
cdr3_aa: CASSFLLAYQETQYF

d_call: TRBD2
j_call: TRBJ2-1
clone_size: few
v_call: TRBV11-2
cdr3_nt: TGTGCCAGCAGAGGAACGCGGACTAGCGGGAGAGGGGGGCAGTTCTTC
cdr3_aa: CASRGTRTSGRGGQFF

d_call: TRBD1
j_call: TRBJ2-5
clone_size: few
v_call: TRBV20-1
cdr3_nt: TGCAGTGCCAGAGATCTTGACAGGGTGCGCCAAGAGACCCAGTACTTC
cdr3_aa: CSARDLDRVRQETQYF

d_call: NA
j_call: TRBJ1-1
clone_size: many
v_call: TRBV28
cdr3_nt: TGTGCCACCGTACAGGGCATGAACACTGAAGCTTTCTTT
cdr3_aa: CATVQGMNTEAFF

d_call: NA
j_call: TRBJ2-3
clone_size: NA
v_call: TRBV4-2
cdr3_nt: TGTGCCAGCAGCCAAGACGGGACGAAGAGCACAGATACGCAGTATTTT
cdr3_aa: CASSQDGTKSTDTQYF

d_call: TRBD1
j_call: TRBJ1-6
clone_size: many
v_call: TRBV7-2
cdr3_nt: TGTGCCAGCAGCTTAGGACAGGGTGGCAATTCACCCCTCCACTTT
cdr3_aa: CASSLGQGGNSPLHF

d_call: NA
j_call: TRBJ1-2
clone_size: NA
v_call: TRBV6-2/TRBV6-3
cdr3_nt: TGTGCCAGCAGCGCCTGGAGTCAGACAGTATATGGCTACACCTTC
cdr3_aa: CASSAWSQTVYGYTF

d_call: NA
j_call: TRBJ2-3
clone_size: NA
v_call: TRBV7-9
cdr3_nt: TGTGCCAGCAGCGGACAGACAGATACGCAGTATTTT
cdr3_aa: CASSGQTDTQYF

d_call: NA
j_call: TRBJ1-1
clone_size: NA
v_call: TRBV20-1
cdr3_nt: TGCAGTGCTAGCTCTCAGCCTAACACTGAAGCTTTCTTT
cdr3_aa: CSASSQPNTEAFF

d_call: TRBD2
j_call: TRBJ2-3
clone_size: few
v_call: TRBV20-1
cdr3_nt: TGCAGTGCTACCCTATACTCCCGTAGCGGGAGTACAGATACGCAGTATTTT
cdr3_aa: CSATLYSRSGSTDTQYF

d_call: TRBD2
j_call: TRBJ2-5
clone_size: many
v_call: TRBV4-2
cdr3_nt: TGTGCCAGCAGCCAAGTAGATATAGCGGGAGAAGAGACCCAGTACTTC
cdr3_aa: CASSQVDIAGEETQYF

d_call: TRBD2
j_call: TRBJ2-2
clone_size: NA
v_call: TRBV20-1
cdr3_nt: TGCAGTGCTAGACCGCCGGGACTAGCGGGACGTAATAGCGGGGAGCTGTTTTTT
cdr3_aa: CSARPPGLAGRNSGELFF

d_call: TRBD1
j_call: TRBJ2-7
clone_size: NA
v_call: TRBV20-1
cdr3_nt: TGCAGTGCACGCAGGGGGCTAGACGAGCAGTACTTC
cdr3_aa: CSARRGLDEQYF

d_call: TRBD1
j_call: TRBJ2-3
clone_size: many
v_call: TRBV12-5
cdr3_nt: TGTGCTAGTGGACCCGGACAGGGCGCAGATACGCAGTATTTT
cdr3_aa: CASGPGQGADTQYF

d_call: NA
j_call: TRBJ2-1
clone_size: many
v_call: TRBV5-1
cdr3_nt: TGCGCCAGCAGCTTGGTGGCGGGGACTTTCTACAATGAGCAGTTCTTC
cdr3_aa: CASSLVAGTFYNEQFF

d_call: NA
j_call: TRBJ2-5
clone_size: NA
v_call: TRBV12-3/TRBV12-4
cdr3_nt: TGTGCCAGCAGTCCAGACAGGAGAGAGACCCAGTACTTC
cdr3_aa: CASSPDRRETQYF

d_call: NA
j_call: TRBJ2-7
clone_size: few
v_call: TRBV3-1
cdr3_nt: TGTGCCAGCAGCCGTTCCGGGACCGGATACGAGCAGTACTTC
cdr3_aa: CASSRSGTGYEQYF

d_call: TRBD2
j_call: TRBJ2-7
clone_size: few
v_call: TRBV7-6
cdr3_nt: TGTGCCAGCAGCTCGGGACTAGCGGGACGCGAGCAGTACTTC
cdr3_aa: CASSSGLAGREQYF

d_call: TRBD2
j_call: TRBJ2-5
clone_size: few
v_call: TRBV7-9
cdr3_nt: TGTGCCAGCAGCTTAGTCGGGTCTAGCGGGGGCCAAGAGACCCAGTACTTC
cdr3_aa: CASSLVGSSGGQETQYF

d_call: NA
j_call: TRBJ2-7
clone_size: NA
v_call: TRBV7-9
cdr3_nt: TGTGCCAGCAGCCGGGACCCCAGGAAGGGGGGTACCTACGAGCAGTACTTC
cdr3_aa: CASSRDPRKGGTYEQYF

d_call: NA
j_call: TRBJ2-2
clone_size: few
v_call: TRBV9
cdr3_nt: TGTGCCAGCAGCGTATTGGCGGGACTCCCCGGGGAGCTGTTTTTT
cdr3_aa: CASSVLAGLPGELFF

d_call: NA
j_call: TRBJ1-5
clone_size: NA
v_call: TRBV6-1
cdr3_nt: TGTGCCAGCAGCCCGGGACACACAAACAATCAGCCCCAGCATTTT
cdr3_aa: CASSPGHTNNQPQHF

d_call: TRBD2
j_call: TRBJ2-1
clone_size: few
v_call: TRBV6-2/TRBV6-3
cdr3_nt: TGTGCCAGCACTGGAATAGCGGGAGGGCGAGAGCAGTTCTTC
cdr3_aa: CASTGIAGGREQFF

d_call: NA
j_call: TRBJ2-3
clone_size: few
v_call: TRBV7-2
cdr3_nt: TGTGCCAGCAGCTCGAATGAGGGAGATACGCAGTATTTT
cdr3_aa: CASSSNEGDTQYF

d_call: NA
j_call: TRBJ1-4
clone_size: few
v_call: TRBV7-9
cdr3_nt: TGTGCCAGCAGCTTAGCTAATCCCCACGAAAAACTGTTTTTT
cdr3_aa: CASSLANPHEKLFF

d_call: NA
j_call: TRBJ1-5
clone_size: many
v_call: TRBV28
cdr3_nt: TGTGCCAGCAGTTTCGACGACACGTCCCAGCATTTT
cdr3_aa: CASSFDDTSQHF

d_call: NA
j_call: TRBJ2-1
clone_size: few
v_call: TRBV7-2
cdr3_nt: TGTGCCAGCAGCTTAGCGTCCGTTTCTTCGCCGTTCTTC
cdr3_aa: CASSLASVSSPFF

d_call: NA
j_call: TRBJ2-1
clone_size: NA
v_call: TRBV28
cdr3_nt: TGTGCCGGATCCGCCGGGACTCGGTCCTACAATGAGCAGTTCTTC
cdr3_aa: CAGSAGTRSYNEQFF

d_call: NA
j_call: TRBJ2-7
clone_size: few
v_call: TRBV29-1
cdr3_nt: TGCAGCGTTGCTCAGGGGAACTACGAGCAGTACTTC
cdr3_aa: CSVAQGNYEQYF

d_call: TRBD1
j_call: TRBJ1-2
clone_size: NA
v_call: TRBV12-3/TRBV12-4
cdr3_nt: TGTGCCAGCAGCCTTCGGACAGGCCTCTATGGCTACACCTTC
cdr3_aa: CASSLRTGLYGYTF

d_call: NA
j_call: TRBJ2-3
clone_size: many
v_call: TRBV7-2
cdr3_nt: TGTGCCAGCAGCTTATGGTCAGGGACGAATACGCAGTATTTT
cdr3_aa: CASSLWSGTNTQYF

d_call: TRBD2
j_call: TRBJ2-7
clone_size: few
v_call: TRBV28
cdr3_nt: TGTGCCAGCAGTCCCGGACTAGCAACCTACGAGCAGTACTTC
cdr3_aa: CASSPGLATYEQYF

d_call: NA
j_call: TRBJ2-1
clone_size: few
v_call: TRBV18
cdr3_nt: TGTGCCAGCTCACCAGGGCTCGGGGAAGAGCAGTTCTTC
cdr3_aa: CASSPGLGEEQFF

d_call: NA
j_call: TRBJ2-1
clone_size: many
v_call: TRBV12-3/TRBV12-4
cdr3_nt: TGTGCCAGCAGCACGGTAAATGAGCAGTTCTTC
cdr3_aa: CASSTVNEQFF

d_call: TRBD1
j_call: TRBJ2-7
clone_size: NA
v_call: TRBV7-2
cdr3_nt: TGTGCCAGCAGCTACCGGACAGGCGGAACCTACGAGCAGTACTTC
cdr3_aa: CASSYRTGGTYEQYF

d_call: NA
j_call: TRBJ2-7
clone_size: NA
v_call: TRBV3-1
cdr3_nt: TGTGCCAGCAGCCAAGACGCCAGGGGCCGCGAGCAGTACTTC
cdr3_aa: CASSQDARGREQYF

d_call: NA
j_call: TRBJ2-7
clone_size: NA
v_call: TRBV21-1
cdr3_nt: TGTGCCAGCAGCCATCGCAACGAGCAGTACTTC
cdr3_aa: CASSHRNEQYF

d_call: NA
j_call: TRBJ1-2
clone_size: NA
v_call: TRBV25-1
cdr3_nt: TGTGCCAGCAGTGTTGGTCAAGATTATGGCTACACCTTC
cdr3_aa: CASSVGQDYGYTF

d_call: NA
j_call: TRBJ1-5
clone_size: NA
v_call: TRBV28
cdr3_nt: TGTGCCAGCAGTCACAGCCCCCCGGGCAATCAGCCCCAGCATTTT
cdr3_aa: CASSHSPPGNQPQHF

d_call: NA
j_call: TRBJ1-4
clone_size: few
v_call: TRBV14
cdr3_nt: TGTGCCAGCAGCCCAAGGAGTAGCAATGAAAAACTGTTTTTT
cdr3_aa: CASSPRSSNEKLFF

d_call: NA
j_call: TRBJ2-7
clone_size: NA
v_call: TRBV23-1
cdr3_nt: TGCGCCAGCAGTCTATCAGGTCATTTGGCCTTCATAACAGTTCCCTCCTACGAGCAGTACTTC
cdr3_aa: CASSLSGHLAFITVPSYEQYF

d_call: TRBD1
j_call: TRBJ1-5
clone_size: few
v_call: TRBV12-3/TRBV12-4
cdr3_nt: TGTGCCAGCAGGCCGGCAGGGGGAAACAATCAGCCCCAGCATTTT
cdr3_aa: CASRPAGGNNQPQHF

d_call: NA
j_call: TRBJ2-1
clone_size: NA
v_call: TRBV19
cdr3_nt: TGTGCCAGACCCTCATCTGGTAGCCCTCCCCCCGTGTACAATGAGCAGTTCTTC
cdr3_aa: CARPSSGSPPPVYNEQFF

d_call: NA
j_call: TRBJ1-1
clone_size: few
v_call: TRBV3-1
cdr3_nt: TGTGCCAGCAGCCAAGAGTTCGAGGCGATTGAAGCTTTCTTT
cdr3_aa: CASSQEFEAIEAFF

d_call: NA
j_call: TRBJ1-6
clone_size: many
v_call: TRBV28
cdr3_nt: TGTGCCAGCAGTCTCCCTGGGGATTCACCCCTCCACTTT
cdr3_aa: CASSLPGDSPLHF

d_call: TRBD2
j_call: TRBJ2-2
clone_size: few
v_call: TRBV7-2
cdr3_nt: TGTGCCAGCAACCCAAGGGCTCTAGCGGGAGGTGGCACCGGGGAGCTGTTTTTT
cdr3_aa: CASNPRALAGGGTGELFF

d_call: NA
j_call: TRBJ1-5
clone_size: few
v_call: TRBV20-1
cdr3_nt: TGCAGTGCTATGCGTCGGGAGAACAATCAGCCCCAGCATTTT
cdr3_aa: CSAMRRENNQPQHF

d_call: TRBD1
j_call: TRBJ1-2
clone_size: many
v_call: TRBV12-3/TRBV12-4
cdr3_nt: TGTGCCAGCAGTCCGACAGGGGCTGATGGCTACACCTTC
cdr3_aa: CASSPTGADGYTF